One sample yielded the 20 T cell receptor beta chains listed below, sequenced in a study of T cells after yellow fever vaccination. From the 5' RACE reads, TCRdb called clonotypes with MiXCR, one entry per CDR3 protein. The sample consists of about 30,000 distinct CDR3 sequences, roughly 6.1% of them appearing once. The sample in question was PBMCs, either bulk or a sorted T-cell subset (CD4+, CD8+, memory, or dextramer-sorted; not recorded which), obtained on the day of the yellow fever booster vaccination. The receptors were sampled from a man aged 25-45 years who received the YFV17D yellow fever vaccine.

This clonotype has at least ten counts. This chain joins TRBV7-9 and TRBJ1-5; D is undetermined. The germline gives CDR1 SEHNR, CDR2 FQNEAQ (reference sequence). The CDR3 is 13 residues long. Trimming took off 3 bases at V and 0 bases at J, with 3 bases between the two ends. As DNA, the CDR3 is TGTGCCAGCAGCTTGACTAGCAATCAGCCCCAGCATTTT. Protein sequence: CASSLTSNQPQHF.

At least ten counts were recorded for this clonotype. The rearrangement links TRBV2 to TRBJ2-7; 12 positions match TRBD2. V was pared by 5 bases and J by 4 bases, with 12 bases of the junction left unmatched. Germline CDR1 and CDR2: SNHLY and FYNNEI. The CDR3 contains 17 residues. The CDR3 region is CASSTFSSGRVSYEQYF. The CDR3 DNA is TGTGCCAGCAGTACCTTCTCTAGCGGGAGGGTGAGTTACGAGCAGTACTTC. The whole variable domain, remainder taken from reference TRBV2 and TRBJ2-7, is EPEVTQTPSHQVTQMGQEVILRCVPISNHLYFYWYRQILGQKVEFLVSFYNNEISEKSEIFDDQFSVERPDGSNFTLKIRSTKLEDSAMYFCASSTFSSGRVSYEQYFGPGTRLTVT.

The table lists this clonotype with many counts. This chain connects TRBV7-2 to TRBJ2-2; D call uncertain. The CDR3 extends over 12 amino acids. CDR1 and CDR2 from the germline V gene are SGHTA and FQGNSA. Trimming took off 5 bases at V and 7 bases at J, with 8 bases between the two ends. This CDR3 reads CASSMESGELFF. CDR3 coding DNA: TGTGCCAGCAGCATGGAAAGCGGGGAGCTGTTTTTT.

This clonotype was recorded a few times. The J gene is TRBJ1-6, the V gene TRBV12-3 or TRBV12-4; D unresolved. This CDR3 is built from 13 residues. Trimming cost V 4 bases and J 7 bases, with 8 bases left between them. Here the CDR3 reads CASSSKENSPLHF. For the CDR3, the DNA is TGTGCCAGCAGTTCCAAGGAGAATTCACCCCTCCACTTT.

In its sample, this clonotype was seen many times. This chain joins TRBV7-2 and TRBJ2-1; TRBD2 matches 10 bases. The length of the CDR3 is 14 residues. The V and J ends lost 4 bases and 8 bases, in that order; junction bases with no gene match: 5. Germline V gene data show CDR1 as SGHTA and CDR2 as FQGNSA. The CDR3 spells CASSSGTSVYEQFF. The CDR3 nucleotides are TGTGCCAGCAGCTCCGGGACTAGCGTCTATGAGCAGTTCTTC. Combining the CDR3 with reference TRBV7-2 and TRBJ2-1 gives the whole variable domain GAGVSQSPSNKVTEKGKDVELRCDPISGHTALYWYRQSLGQGLEFLIYFQGNSAPDKSGLPSDRFSAERTGGSVSTLTIQRTQQEDSAVYLCASSSGTSVYEQFFGPGTRLTVL.

Points on this clonotype: A much larger clone lies one base from this, so it may be a read error. The CDR3 reads CARSLERGIYEQYF. In DNA form, the CDR3 reads TGTGCCAGAAGCTTAGAAAGGGGAATCTACGAGCAGTACTTC. The V call is TRBV7-9, the J call TRBJ2-7; D perhaps matches TRBD1 (5 bases). The CDR3 totals 14 residues. From germline, CDR1 is SEHNR and CDR2 FQNEAQ (reference sequence). Full variable domain (outside the CDR3, taken from reference TRBV7-9 and TRBJ2-7): DTGVSQNPRHKITKRGQNVTFRCDPISEHNRLYWYRQTLGQGPEFLTYFQNEAQLEKSRLLSDRFSAERPKGSFSTLEIQRTEQGDSAMYLCARSLERGIYEQYFGPGTRLTVT.

This clonotype was seen a handful of times. The chain couples TRBV15 to TRBJ2-2; D uncertain. This CDR3 region has 13 residues. V was cut by 3 bases and J by 2 bases, with 4 bases left in between. Per germline, CDR1 LNHNV and CDR2 YYDKDF (reference sequence). This chain's CDR3 is CATSRTNTGELFF. The CDR3 DNA sequence: TGTGCCACCAGCAGGACCAACACCGGGGAGCTGTTTTTT.

This clonotype was seen a handful of times. This CDR3 is CASSYLGIGAGYSYEQYF. The CDR3 nucleotides are TGTGCCAGCAGTTACCTAGGGATTGGAGCGGGGTACTCCTACGAGCAGTACTTC. The genes are TRBV6-2 or TRBV6-3 and TRBJ2-7, with 7 bases lining up with TRBD2. Germline-derived CDR1 and CDR2 are MNHEY and SVGEGT. The V gene end was trimmed by 2 bases and the J gene end by 0 bases; junction bases not matched to a gene: 13. CDR3 length: 18 amino acids.

This clonotype was counted only a few times. The rearrangement links TRBV7-2 to TRBJ2-1, with TRBD2 identical over 12 bases. V lost 5 bases and J lost 9; bases outside the gene matches: 11. The CDR3 is 16 residues long. Germline CDR1 is SGHTA and CDR2 is FQGNSA. CDR3 in amino acids: CASSRTLLAGGLEQFF. CDR3 bases: TGTGCCAGCAGCCGTACGCTACTAGCGGGAGGACTTGAGCAGTTCTTC.

In its sample, this clonotype was seen many times. The chain couples TRBV5-1 to TRBJ2-7; maybe TRBD1 (5 bases). Germline lookup yields CDR1 SGHRS and CDR2 YFSETQ. The CDR3 totals 13 residues. V was clipped by 4 bases and J by 4 bases, with 12 bases between them. In DNA form, the CDR3 reads TGCGCCAGCAGCCTCCAGGGTATGTACGAGCAGTACTTC. This gives the protein CASSLQGMYEQYF.

This clonotype was seen many times. The chain uses TRBV11-2 and TRBJ2-7; D is undetermined. The length of the CDR3 is 13 residues. CDR1 and CDR2 (germline): SGHAT, FQNNGV. Trimming removed 2 bases from V and 3 bases from J, with 8 bases in between. The CDR3 sequence: CASSLIRGYEQYF. In nucleotides, the CDR3 is TGTGCCAGCAGCTTAATCCGAGGCTACGAGCAGTACTTC.

This clonotype was recorded at least ten times. V gene TRBV25-1 combines with J gene TRBJ1-2, with 11 bases matching TRBD1. The CDR3 extends over 15 amino acids. The V gene end was trimmed by 6 bases and the J gene end by 5 bases; junction bases not matched to a gene: 8. Germline-derived CDR1 and CDR2 are MGHDK and SYGVNS. For the CDR3, the DNA is TGTGCCAGCAGCTCGGACAGGGGGCGAGGTTATGGCTACACCTTC. Protein: CASSSDRGRGYGYTF.

The chain has TRBV6-1 and TRBJ2-2; 9 bases fit TRBD1. Trimming cost V 8 bases and J 4 bases; bases outside gene matches: 17. The CDR3 spans 18 residues. Germline CDR1 MNHNS, CDR2 SASEGT. The CDR3 loop is CASSPKGQGFSSTGELFF. CDR3 DNA sequence: TGTGCCAGCTCTCCGAAGGGACAGGGATTTTCAAGCACCGGGGAGCTGTTTTTT.

This chain joins TRBV28 and TRBJ1-2; D unclear. Deletions cut 3 bases from V and 5 bases from J, with 7 bases between. The length of the CDR3 is 12 residues. Germline V CDR1 and CDR2: MDHEN, SYDVKM. DNA of the CDR3: TGTGCCAGCAGTTTTGTCAAGTATGGCTACACCTTC. Translating it yields CASSFVKYGYTF.

In its sample, this clonotype was seen many times. This chain joins TRBV6-1 and TRBJ2-3, with 8 positions matching TRBD2. Germline CDR1 and CDR2: MNHNS and SASEGT. The J segment lost 3 bases and the V segment lost 6 bases, leaving 8 bases of the junction unmatched. CDR3 length: 15 residues. The CDR3: CASRASGSGTDTQYF. CDR3 bases: TGTGCCAGCAGAGCCAGCGGGAGCGGGACAGATACGCAGTATTTT.

This clonotype has more than one count but fewer than ten. The chain joins TRBV4-3 to TRBJ1-2; D gene unclear. The CDR3 has 14 amino acids. Trimming cost V 2 bases and J 0 bases, with 7 bases left between them. Per germline, CDR1 LGHNA and CDR2 YSLEER. The CDR3 loop is CASSQTTTNYGYTF. The CDR3 DNA follows: TGCGCCAGCAGCCAAACTACCACTAACTATGGCTACACCTTC.

This clonotype came up many times. The chain recombines TRBV7-2 with TRBJ1-6, with 10 bases identical to TRBD1. Germline V gene data show CDR1 as SGHTA and CDR2 as FQGNSA. The CDR3 is 15 amino acids. Losses at the gene ends were 5 bases for V and 8 bases for J; bases not matched to a gene: 6. The CDR3 spells CASSTQTGGDSPLHF. For the CDR3, the DNA is TGTGCCAGCAGCACCCAGACAGGGGGCGATTCACCCCTCCACTTT.

This clonotype was counted many times. This chain uses TRBV6-2 or TRBV6-3 with TRBJ2-7; D unresolved. V shed 6 bases and J shed 2 bases, with 8 bases lying between them. Germline values: CDR1 MNHEY, CDR2 SVGEGT. The CDR3 sequence is 12 residues long. CDR3 protein: CASSRRTYEQYF. CDR3 DNA sequence: TGTGCCAGCAGCCGCCGGACCTACGAGCAGTACTTC.

This clonotype was recorded at least ten times. V gene TRBV9 combines with J gene TRBJ2-1; D uncertain. V was cut by 2 bases and J by 8 bases, with 5 bases left in between. The CDR3 consists of 11 residues. Germline V lookup: CDR1 SGDLS, CDR2 YYNGEE. For the CDR3, the DNA is TGTGCCAGCAGCGTTTTCGATGAGCAGTTCTTC. It encodes CASSVFDEQFF. The complete variable domain, with remaining parts taken from reference TRBV9 and TRBJ2-1, reads DSGVTQTPKHLITATGQRVTLRCSPRSGDLSVYWYQQSLDQGLQFLIQYYNGEERAKGNILERFSAQQFPDLHSELNLSSLELGDSALYFCASSVFDEQFFGPGTRLTVL.

This clonotype showed up many times. The genes are TRBV5-1 and TRBJ2-1, with 8 positions matching TRBD2. V dropped 2 bases and J dropped 5; count of bases not matched to a gene: 0. Per germline, CDR1 SGHRS and CDR2 YFSETQ. The CDR3 runs to 13 residues. The CDR3 region is CASSLAGDNEQFF. The CDR3 DNA reads as TGCGCCAGCAGCTTAGCGGGGGACAATGAGCAGTTCTTC.